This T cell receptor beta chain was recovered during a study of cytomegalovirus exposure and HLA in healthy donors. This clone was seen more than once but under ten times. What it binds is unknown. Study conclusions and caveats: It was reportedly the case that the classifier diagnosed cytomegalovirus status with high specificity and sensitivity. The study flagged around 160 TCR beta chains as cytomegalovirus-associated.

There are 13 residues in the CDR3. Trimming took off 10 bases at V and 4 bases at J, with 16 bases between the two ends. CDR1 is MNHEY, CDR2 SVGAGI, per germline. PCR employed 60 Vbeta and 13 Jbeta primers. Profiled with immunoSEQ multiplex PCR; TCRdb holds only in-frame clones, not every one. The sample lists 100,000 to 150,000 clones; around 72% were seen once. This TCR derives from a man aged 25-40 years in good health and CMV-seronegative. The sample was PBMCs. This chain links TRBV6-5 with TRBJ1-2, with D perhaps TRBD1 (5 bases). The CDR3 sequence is CATSRGRSYGYTF. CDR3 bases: TGTGCCACCTCCCGGGGGAGGTCCTATGGCTACACCTTC.